The rows below give T cell receptor beta chains drawn from one sample of a study of CD8+CD57+ T cells in acquired aplastic anemia. TCRdb re-called the reads through MiXCR, storing one row per CDR3 protein. The repertoire holds approximately 98,000 distinct CDR3 sequences, with roughly two thirds as singletons. Source material: sorted CD4+, CD8+, or CD8+CD57+ T cells (not recorded which) from PBMCs. The source of these receptors is a human donor with aplastic anemia. Each CDR3 is given with its conserved first and last residue. Each record gives: CDR3 length, J gene, V gene, CDR3 protein.

13	TRBJ1-5	TRBV7-8	CASSHGGYQPQHF
15	TRBJ1-5	TRBV15	CATSRAGQMNQPQHF
16	TRBJ1-2	TRBV6-4	CASSDTPQAPNYGYTF
14	TRBJ2-1	TRBV10-3	CAISDGGGYNEQFF
12	TRBJ1-5	TRBV15	CATSRNDQPQHF
17	TRBJ2-7	TRBV7-8	CASSLRDRGDLSYEQYF
15	TRBJ2-3	TRBV11-2	CASSLDSGGTVTQYF
13	TRBJ2-7	TRBV7-8	CASRTGSSYEQYF
13	TRBJ2-5	TRBV20-1	CSASPRVRETQYF
17	TRBJ2-1	TRBV24-1	CATSDGLAGGWGNEQFF
15	TRBJ2-7	TRBV12-3/TRBV12-4	CASSLVGHLFYEQYF
13	TRBJ2-7	TRBV7-2	CASSLQLTYEQYF
13	TRBJ2-1	TRBV4-1	CASSQNLGNEQFF
14	TRBJ2-7	TRBV10-3	CAISDLAVTYEQYF
14	TRBJ1-6	TRBV10-3	CASSRTQDNSPLHF
13	TRBJ2-7	TRBV19	CASSIGSNYEQYF
14	TRBJ2-7	TRBV2	CASSFYLRTYEQYF
16	TRBJ2-6	TRBV27	CASSYVVGAGANVLTF
14	TRBJ2-7	TRBV20-1	CSARDRDRGHEQYF
13	TRBJ2-7	TRBV19	CASSIGSSYEQYF
16	TRBJ2-3	TRBV7-8	CASSSLQGAGTDTQYF
15	TRBJ1-4	TRBV19	CASSIDVKRNEKLFF
15	TRBJ2-6	TRBV7-6	CASSSPIGRANVLTF
15	TRBJ1-5	TRBV15	CATSILRGSNQPQHF
15	TRBJ2-3	TRBV10-2	CASSGDRGPTDTQYF
14	TRBJ1-1	TRBV10-3	CAISESPGDTEAFF
14	TRBJ2-7	TRBV15	CATSRETGAAEQYF
11	TRBJ1-1	TRBV20-1	CSAIAGTEAFF
14	TRBJ1-2	TRBV29-1	CSVVYRVWGYGYTF
14	TRBJ2-7	TRBV6-1	CASSPRDTSYEQYF
16	TRBJ1-4	TRBV15	CATRLSGATTNEKLFF
15	TRBJ2-7	TRBV12-3/TRBV12-4	CASSSTVRKYDEQYF
15	TRBJ2-1	TRBV15	CATSRAGSSYNEQFF
14	TRBJ2-5	TRBV20-1	CSARDGGGQETQYF
18	TRBJ2-6	TRBV25-1	CASSRQGGRLSGANVLTF
15	TRBJ1-1	TRBV19	CASSTGPNGNTEAFF
13	TRBJ2-5	TRBV29-1	CSVCTDSQETQYF
14	TRBJ2-7	TRBV5-1	CASSIGQGKYEQYF
13	TRBJ2-7	TRBV10-2	CASSQSGSYEQYF
12	TRBJ2-3	TRBV19	CASSTSGDTQYF
17	TRBJ2-5	TRBV24-1	CATSDKGLAGERETQYF
15	TRBJ2-3	TRBV11-1	CASSLGRDSTDTQYF
16	TRBJ1-5	TRBV11-2	CASSKGTPRVDRPQHF
16	TRBJ1-5	TRBV2	CASREFLTGDGQPQHF
16	TRBJ2-7	TRBV20-1	CSARDARAGEALEQYF
15	TRBJ1-3	TRBV7-9	CASSTTTGSGNTIYF
14	TRBJ1-2	TRBV7-6	CASSLGGGVHGYTF